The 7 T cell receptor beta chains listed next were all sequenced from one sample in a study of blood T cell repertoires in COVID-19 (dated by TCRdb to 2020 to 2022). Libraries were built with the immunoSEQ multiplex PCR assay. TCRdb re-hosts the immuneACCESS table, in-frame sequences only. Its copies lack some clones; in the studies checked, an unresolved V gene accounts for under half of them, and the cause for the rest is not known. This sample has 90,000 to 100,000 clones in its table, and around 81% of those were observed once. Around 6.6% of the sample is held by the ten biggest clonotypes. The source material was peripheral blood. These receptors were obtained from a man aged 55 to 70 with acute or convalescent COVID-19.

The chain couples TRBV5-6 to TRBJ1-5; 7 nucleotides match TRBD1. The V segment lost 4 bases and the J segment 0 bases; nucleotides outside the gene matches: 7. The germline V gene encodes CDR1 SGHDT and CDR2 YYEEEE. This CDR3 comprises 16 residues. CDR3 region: CASSLGTVLSNQPQHF. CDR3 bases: TGTGCCAGCAGCCTGGGGACAGTTCTTAGCAATCAGCCCCAGCATTTT.

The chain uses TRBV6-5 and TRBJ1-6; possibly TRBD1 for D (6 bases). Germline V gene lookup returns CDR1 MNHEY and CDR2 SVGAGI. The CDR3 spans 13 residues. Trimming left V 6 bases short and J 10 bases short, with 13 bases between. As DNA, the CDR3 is TGTGCCAGCAGAATAGGGGGAAACTCACCCCTCCACTTT. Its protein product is CASRIGGNSPLHF.

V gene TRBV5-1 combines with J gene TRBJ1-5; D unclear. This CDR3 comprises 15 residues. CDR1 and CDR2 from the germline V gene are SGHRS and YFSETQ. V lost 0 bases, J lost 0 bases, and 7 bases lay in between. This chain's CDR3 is CASSLDSYSNQPQHF. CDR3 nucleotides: TGCGCCAGCAGCTTGGACAGTTATAGCAATCAGCCCCAGCATTTT.

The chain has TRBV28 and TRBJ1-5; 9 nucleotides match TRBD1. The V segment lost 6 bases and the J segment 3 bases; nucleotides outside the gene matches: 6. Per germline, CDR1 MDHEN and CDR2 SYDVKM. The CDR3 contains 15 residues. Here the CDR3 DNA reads TGTGCCAGCAGAGCCGGGACAGGGTCCAATCAGCCCCAGCATTTT. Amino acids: CASRAGTGSNQPQHF.

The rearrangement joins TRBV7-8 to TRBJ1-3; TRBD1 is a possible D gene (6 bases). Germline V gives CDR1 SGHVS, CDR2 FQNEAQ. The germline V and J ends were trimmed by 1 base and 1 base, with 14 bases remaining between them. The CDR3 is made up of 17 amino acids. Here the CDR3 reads CASSLGQYRDSGNTIYF. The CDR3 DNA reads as TGTGCCAGCAGCTTAGGACAATACAGGGATTCTGGAAACACCATATATTTT. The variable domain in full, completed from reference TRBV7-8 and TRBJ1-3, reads GAGVSQSPRYKVAKRGQDVALRCDPISGHVSLFWYQQALGQGPEFLTYFQNEAQLDKSGLPSDRFFAERPEGSVSTLKIQRTQQEDSAVYLCASSLGQYRDSGNTIYFGEGSWLTVV.

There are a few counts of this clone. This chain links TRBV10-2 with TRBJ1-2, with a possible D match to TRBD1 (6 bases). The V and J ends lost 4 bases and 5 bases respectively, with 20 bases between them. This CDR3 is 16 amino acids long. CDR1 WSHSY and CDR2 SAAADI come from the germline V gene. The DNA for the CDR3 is TGCGCCAGCAGTGGGACCAGTGCGGGGGCTGAGTATGGCTACACCTTC. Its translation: CASSGTSAGAEYGYTF.

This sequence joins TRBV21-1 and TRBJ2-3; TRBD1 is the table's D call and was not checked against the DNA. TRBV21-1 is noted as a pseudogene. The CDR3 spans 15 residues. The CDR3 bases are TGTGCCAGCAGCTCACGACAGGGGGCCACAGATACGCAGTATTTT. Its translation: CASSSRQGATDTQYF.